These T cell receptor beta chains were read from a single sample in a study of T-cell reconstitution after alpha-beta-depleted transplantation in children. Using its own MiXCR run on the PCR reads, TCRdb lists one record per CDR3 protein. There are fewer than 550,000 distinct CDR3 sequences in the sample; 11% occur only once, and about 15% lies in the top ten. This material consisted of PBMCs, mostly from graft donor cells, taken 180 days after TCRalphabeta/CD19-depleted stem cell transplant. The receptors here all came from a female patient aged 2-15 years who had a stem cell transplant for aplastic anemia, so the T cells may come from the graft donor. CDR3s include the opening cysteine and the closing phenylalanine or tryptophan. The order of the fields is D gene, V gene, clone size, CDR3 protein. A D gene is named only where the DNA matches it firmly. The listing skips clone size in some rows; elsewhere it reads once, few, many or a size class.

>-|TRBV7-2|-
CASSPWMGVGGYTF
>-|TRBV21-1|-
CASMTQGTDEQFF
>-|TRBV10-3|-
CAISARIAQETQYF
>-|TRBV11-2|-
CASSLVRGRNEQFF
>-|TRBV20-1|-
CSVSGGSDEQFF
>TRBD2|TRBV9|-
CASSPGAGTSGYNEQFF
>-|TRBV5-1|-
CASSLRGPRANSPLHF
>TRBD1|TRBV18|few
CASSPLNRGAYNEQFF
>TRBD2|TRBV12-3/TRBV12-4|many
CASSSRVGEGLETQYF
>-|TRBV29-1|-
CSVDKEKGTEAFF
>TRBD2|TRBV12-3/TRBV12-4|few
CASSSRDYPLETQYF
>-|TRBV18|-
CASSPQIEGQFF
>-|TRBV4-3|many
CASSPRHGGLYEQYF
>TRBD2|TRBV3-1|-
CASSQDFGGGLAEQFF
>-|TRBV28|few
CAIGPNSYEQYF
>-|TRBV7-2|many
CASSLAGGGETQYF
>-|TRBV20-1|few
CSARGTSQGYTF
>TRBD2|TRBV20-1|-
CSAREAAGRQETQYF
>-|TRBV20-1|-
CSALGASSPFNEQFF
>TRBD2|TRBV20-1|few
CSARGTSGQETQYF
>TRBD2|TRBV6-1|-
CASGDSGRGSETQYF
>TRBD2|TRBV19|-
CASTRIWGSGARGDEQFF
>-|TRBV4-3|many
CASSHYDRPEKLFF
>-|TRBV6-2/TRBV6-3|-
CASSSPAGRSNQPQHF
>TRBD1|TRBV7-3|few
CASSPKGGQPNYGYTF
>TRBD2|TRBV4-2|few
CASSQGLAGSTTGELFF
>TRBD1|TRBV18|few
CASSATGGNTEAFF
>-|TRBV29-1|-
CSVFDSQETQYF
>TRBD1|TRBV20-1|-
CSASRDRRSSYNEQFF